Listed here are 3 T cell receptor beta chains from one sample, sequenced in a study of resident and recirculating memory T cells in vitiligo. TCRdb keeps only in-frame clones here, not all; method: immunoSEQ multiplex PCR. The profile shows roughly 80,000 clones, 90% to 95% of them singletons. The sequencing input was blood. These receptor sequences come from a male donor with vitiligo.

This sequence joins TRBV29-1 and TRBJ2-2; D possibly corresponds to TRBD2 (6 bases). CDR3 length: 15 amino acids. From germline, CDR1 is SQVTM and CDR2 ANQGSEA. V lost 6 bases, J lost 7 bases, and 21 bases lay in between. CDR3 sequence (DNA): TGCAGCGTCCAAGGGGAGGCAGGGCGGATCGGGGAGCTGTTTTTT. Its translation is CSVQGEAGRIGELFF.

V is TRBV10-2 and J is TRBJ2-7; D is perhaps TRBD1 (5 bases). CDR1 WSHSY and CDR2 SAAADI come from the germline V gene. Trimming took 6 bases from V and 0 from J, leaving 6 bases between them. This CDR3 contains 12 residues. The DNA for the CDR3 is TGCGCCAGCAGGGACACCTCCTACGAGCAGTACTTC. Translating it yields CASRDTSYEQYF.

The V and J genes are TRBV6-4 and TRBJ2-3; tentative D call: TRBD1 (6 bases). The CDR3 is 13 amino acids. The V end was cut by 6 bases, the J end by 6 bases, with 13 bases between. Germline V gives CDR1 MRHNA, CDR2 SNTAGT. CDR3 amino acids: CASRDSGWDTQYF. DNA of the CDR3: TGTGCCAGCAGGGACAGCGGATGGGATACGCAGTATTTT.